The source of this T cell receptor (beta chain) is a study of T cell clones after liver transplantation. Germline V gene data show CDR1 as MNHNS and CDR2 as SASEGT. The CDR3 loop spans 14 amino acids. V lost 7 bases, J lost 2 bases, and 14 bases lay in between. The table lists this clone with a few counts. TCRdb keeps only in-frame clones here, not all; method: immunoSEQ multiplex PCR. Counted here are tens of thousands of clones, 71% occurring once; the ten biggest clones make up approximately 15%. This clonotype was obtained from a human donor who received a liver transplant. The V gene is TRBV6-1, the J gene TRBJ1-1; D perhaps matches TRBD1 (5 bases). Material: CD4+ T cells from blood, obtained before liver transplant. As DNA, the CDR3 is TGTGCCAGCACCTCTAGACAGTCCAACACTGAAGCTTTCTTT. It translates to CASTSRQSNTEAFF.